The clone carrying this T cell receptor (beta chain) was counted between two and nine times. Purified naive CD4+ T cells were depleted of CD25+ Tregs. The CDR3 has 12 amino acids. CDR1 is DFQATT and CDR2 is SNEGSKA in the germline V gene (reference sequence). The V gene end was trimmed by 7 bases and the J gene end by 2 bases; junction bases not matched to a gene: 5. In TCRdb, the 5' RACE reads were re-called with MiXCR into one record per CDR3 protein. Here the sample spans 9,000 to 13,000 distinct CDR3 sequences, around 47% being singletons. The specimen was tumor-infiltrating naive CD4+ T cells sorted from the breast tumor. Subset: naive CD4+ T cells, CD4+CD45RA+CD25-. The chain carries TRBV20-1 and TRBJ2-7, with 7 bases matching TRBD2. The receptor comes from a female donor with breast cancer. The CDR3, as DNA: TGCAGTGGTCGGGACTATCCCTACGAGCAGTACTTC. It encodes CSGRDYPYEQYF.